This is a list of T cell receptor beta chains from one sample in a study of blood T cell repertoires in COVID-19. Data came from immunoSEQ multiplex PCR; TCRdb stores just in-frame clones and leaves some out. Altogether approximately 220,000 clones are present, about 88% being singletons, with the ten largest covering 2.9%. Source material: peripheral blood. The source of these receptors is a man aged 45-65 years who had recovered from COVID-19. Each CDR3 is given with its conserved first and last residue. Fields, in order: V gene, J gene, CDR3 length, D gene, clone size, CDR3 protein, CDR3 DNA. A D gene is named only where the DNA matches it firmly. Clone size is shown for a subset of rows, as once, few, many or a class of expanded clone.

V gene: TRBV18
J gene: TRBJ2-1
CDR3 length: 16
D gene: TRBD2
clone size: once
CDR3 protein: CASSPLGLAETNEQFF
CDR3 DNA: TGTGCCAGCTCACCCTTAGGACTAGCGGAAACCAATGAGCAGTTCTTC

V gene: TRBV7-2
J gene: TRBJ2-3
CDR3 length: 15
D gene: TRBD2
clone size: -
CDR3 protein: CASSRTSGNTDTQYF
CDR3 DNA: TGTGCCAGCAGCCGGACTAGCGGAAACACAGATACGCAGTATTTT

V gene: TRBV4-2
J gene: TRBJ2-7
CDR3 length: 19
D gene: -
clone size: -
CDR3 protein: CASSQLGPTGEGGPYEQYF
CDR3 DNA: TGTGCCAGCAGCCAGTTAGGTCCGACGGGCGAGGGTGGACCCTACGAGCAGTACTTC

V gene: TRBV7-9
J gene: TRBJ2-1
CDR3 length: 15
D gene: TRBD2
clone size: -
CDR3 protein: CASTLSGKTYNEQFF
CDR3 DNA: TGTGCCAGCACCCTTAGCGGGAAGACCTACAATGAGCAGTTCTTC

V gene: TRBV6-1
J gene: TRBJ1-5
CDR3 length: 14
D gene: -
clone size: -
CDR3 protein: CASSETEGHQPQHF
CDR3 DNA: TGTGCCAGCAGTGAAACAGAGGGCCATCAGCCCCAGCATTTT

V gene: TRBV28
J gene: TRBJ1-1
CDR3 length: 14
D gene: TRBD1
clone size: -
CDR3 protein: CASRKRTGNTEAFF
CDR3 DNA: TGTGCCAGCAGAAAAAGGACAGGGAACACTGAAGCTTTCTTT

V gene: TRBV19
J gene: TRBJ2-6
CDR3 length: 15
D gene: -
clone size: -
CDR3 protein: CASTQVISGANVLTF
CDR3 DNA: TGTGCCAGTACGCAGGTCATCTCTGGGGCCAACGTCCTGACTTTC

V gene: TRBV7-8
J gene: TRBJ1-1
CDR3 length: 13
D gene: -
clone size: -
CDR3 protein: CASSFEGITEAFF
CDR3 DNA: TGTGCCAGCAGCTTCGAGGGTATTACTGAAGCTTTCTTT

V gene: TRBV2
J gene: TRBJ1-2
CDR3 length: 12
D gene: -
clone size: -
CDR3 protein: CATTGPGEGYTF
CDR3 DNA: TGTGCCACCACAGGGCCAGGCGAGGGCTACACCTTC

V gene: TRBV24-1
J gene: TRBJ2-5
CDR3 length: 16
D gene: TRBD1
clone size: -
CDR3 protein: CATSDRQGAAQETQYF
CDR3 DNA: TGTGCCACCAGTGACCGCCAGGGGGCCGCGCAAGAGACCCAGTACTTC

V gene: TRBV24-1
J gene: TRBJ2-5
CDR3 length: 17
D gene: TRBD2
clone size: -
CDR3 protein: CATSDSPGLAGQETQYF
CDR3 DNA: TGTGCCACCAGTGATTCACCGGGACTAGCGGGACAAGAGACCCAGTACTTC

V gene: TRBV27
J gene: TRBJ1-1
CDR3 length: 14
D gene: -
clone size: -
CDR3 protein: CASRGQSMNTEAFF
CDR3 DNA: TGTGCCAGCAGGGGCCAAAGTATGAACACTGAAGCTTTCTTT

V gene: TRBV30
J gene: TRBJ2-7
CDR3 length: 16
D gene: TRBD2
clone size: -
CDR3 protein: CAWSALGLAGPYEQYF
CDR3 DNA: TGTGCCTGGAGTGCCCTTGGACTAGCGGGTCCTTACGAGCAGTACTTC

V gene: TRBV7-9
J gene: TRBJ2-7
CDR3 length: 14
D gene: -
clone size: -
CDR3 protein: CASSLRQESYEQYF
CDR3 DNA: TGTGCCAGCAGCTTAAGACAGGAGTCCTACGAGCAGTACTTC

V gene: TRBV3-1/TRBV3-2
J gene: TRBJ2-7
CDR3 length: 14
D gene: TRBD1
clone size: -
CDR3 protein: CASSRGTGTYEQYF
CDR3 DNA: TGTGCCAGCAGCCGCGGGACAGGGACGTACGAGCAGTACTTC

V gene: TRBV10-1
J gene: TRBJ2-7
CDR3 length: 16
D gene: TRBD2
clone size: -
CDR3 protein: CASSEGGAGGPHEQYF
CDR3 DNA: TGCGCCAGCAGTGAAGGAGGAGCGGGAGGGCCTCACGAGCAGTACTTC

V gene: TRBV6-5
J gene: TRBJ2-1
CDR3 length: 14
D gene: TRBD2
clone size: -
CDR3 protein: CASRTSGSYNEQFF
CDR3 DNA: TGTGCCAGCAGGACTAGCGGGAGCTACAATGAGCAGTTCTTC

V gene: TRBV4-2
J gene: TRBJ2-2
CDR3 length: 16
D gene: TRBD2
clone size: -
CDR3 protein: CASSHDSSGGTGELFF
CDR3 DNA: TGTGCCAGCAGCCACGACTCTTCGGGAGGCACCGGGGAGCTGTTTTTT

V gene: TRBV19
J gene: TRBJ2-7
CDR3 length: 15
D gene: TRBD2
clone size: once
CDR3 protein: CASTSRGGSSYEQYF
CDR3 DNA: TGTGCCAGTACCTCCCGGGGGGGTAGCTCCTACGAGCAGTACTTC

V gene: TRBV27
J gene: TRBJ2-2
CDR3 length: 18
D gene: -
clone size: -
CDR3 protein: CASRRGHILDWEAGELFF
CDR3 DNA: TGTGCCAGCAGGCGGGGGCATATACTCGATTGGGAGGCCGGGGAGCTGTTTTTT

V gene: TRBV12-5
J gene: TRBJ1-5
CDR3 length: 12
D gene: -
clone size: -
CDR3 protein: CASGSENQPQHF
CDR3 DNA: TGTGCTAGTGGGTCTGAGAATCAGCCCCAGCATTTT

V gene: TRBV24-1
J gene: TRBJ2-4
CDR3 length: 17
D gene: TRBD1
clone size: -
CDR3 protein: CATSDSRGQASQDIQYF
CDR3 DNA: TGTGCCACCAGTGATAGCCGGGGACAGGCATCTCAGGACATTCAGTACTTC

V gene: TRBV6-6
J gene: TRBJ2-2
CDR3 length: 15
D gene: -
clone size: -
CDR3 protein: CASSPATGNTGELFF
CDR3 DNA: TGTGCCAGCAGCCCGGCGACTGGTAACACCGGGGAGCTGTTTTTT

V gene: TRBV3-1/TRBV3-2
J gene: TRBJ2-1
CDR3 length: 9
D gene: -
clone size: -
CDR3 protein: CASSPPRFF
CDR3 DNA: TGTGCCAGCAGCCCCCCCCGGTTCTTC

V gene: TRBV3-1/TRBV3-2
J gene: TRBJ1-2
CDR3 length: 14
D gene: TRBD1
clone size: -
CDR3 protein: CASSERTGGIGYTF
CDR3 DNA: TGTGCCAGCAGCGAAAGGACAGGGGGCATTGGCTACACCTTC

V gene: TRBV6-1
J gene: TRBJ2-1
CDR3 length: 18
D gene: TRBD1
clone size: -
CDR3 protein: CASSEYPSTGGVDNEQFF
CDR3 DNA: TGTGCCAGCAGTGAATACCCCTCTACAGGGGGCGTCGACAATGAGCAGTTCTTC

V gene: TRBV5-4
J gene: TRBJ2-7
CDR3 length: 16
D gene: TRBD2
clone size: -
CDR3 protein: CASSLSLAGGPREQYF
CDR3 DNA: TGTGCCAGCAGCTTATCCTTAGCGGGAGGGCCTCGCGAGCAGTACTTC

V gene: TRBV11-3
J gene: TRBJ1-1
CDR3 length: 15
D gene: -
clone size: -
CDR3 protein: CASSPGTAMNTEAFF
CDR3 DNA: TGTGCCAGCAGCCCCGGGACTGCGATGAACACTGAAGCTTTCTTT

V gene: TRBV19
J gene: TRBJ2-1
CDR3 length: 13
D gene: -
clone size: -
CDR3 protein: CASVSGAYNEQFF
CDR3 DNA: TGTGCCAGTGTTAGCGGAGCCTACAATGAGCAGTTCTTC

V gene: TRBV10-3
J gene: TRBJ2-1
CDR3 length: 13
D gene: -
clone size: -
CDR3 protein: CASAPLVWREQFF
CDR3 DNA: TGTGCCTCCGCTCCCCTCGTCTGGAGGGAGCAGTTCTTC

V gene: TRBV6-5
J gene: TRBJ1-4
CDR3 length: 12
D gene: -
clone size: once
CDR3 protein: CATAGANEKLFF
CDR3 DNA: TGTGCCACCGCCGGTGCTAATGAAAAACTGTTTTTT

V gene: TRBV5-1
J gene: TRBJ2-7
CDR3 length: 16
D gene: TRBD1
clone size: -
CDR3 protein: CASSWSQSGTGVEQYF
CDR3 DNA: TGCGCCAGCAGCTGGTCCCAGTCCGGGACAGGGGTCGAGCAGTACTTC

V gene: TRBV19
J gene: TRBJ2-7
CDR3 length: 15
D gene: -
clone size: few
CDR3 protein: CASSIGSRGNYEQYF
CDR3 DNA: TGTGCCAGTAGTATAGGGTCCAGGGGCAACTACGAGCAGTACTTC

V gene: TRBV6-2/TRBV6-3
J gene: TRBJ2-1
CDR3 length: 11
D gene: -
clone size: -
CDR3 protein: CASSFSAEQFF
CDR3 DNA: TGTGCCAGCAGTTTTAGCGCTGAGCAGTTCTTC

V gene: TRBV6-5
J gene: TRBJ2-3
CDR3 length: 12
D gene: TRBD1
clone size: -
CDR3 protein: CASRQGTDTQYF
CDR3 DNA: TGTGCCAGCCGACAGGGAACAGATACGCAGTATTTT

V gene: TRBV5-1
J gene: TRBJ1-2
CDR3 length: 15
D gene: -
clone size: -
CDR3 protein: CASYEGQGTNYGYTF
CDR3 DNA: TGCGCCAGTTATGAAGGTCAGGGAACTAACTATGGCTACACCTTC

V gene: TRBV19
J gene: TRBJ2-7
CDR3 length: 15
D gene: TRBD2
clone size: -
CDR3 protein: CASSITLAGVYEQYF
CDR3 DNA: TGTGCCAGTAGTATCACCCTAGCGGGAGTCTACGAGCAGTACTTC

V gene: TRBV3-1/TRBV3-2
J gene: TRBJ1-2
CDR3 length: 15
D gene: -
clone size: -
CDR3 protein: CASSQGRGASYGYTF
CDR3 DNA: TGTGCCAGCAGCCAAGGTCGGGGGGCGAGCTATGGCTACACCTTC

V gene: TRBV28
J gene: TRBJ1-1
CDR3 length: 14
D gene: -
clone size: -
CDR3 protein: CASSFYLVNTEAFF
CDR3 DNA: TGTGCCAGCAGTTTCTATCTCGTGAACACTGAAGCTTTCTTT

V gene: TRBV19
J gene: TRBJ1-6
CDR3 length: 14
D gene: -
clone size: -
CDR3 protein: CASRGTANNSPLHF
CDR3 DNA: TGTGCCAGTAGGGGGACTGCCAATAATTCACCCCTCCACTTT